Given below is one TCR beta chain in context. Its antigen is not identified. This may arise from a read error, as a much more abundant clone is one base away. Germline CDR1 reads DFQATT; CDR2 reads SNEGSKA (reference sequence). The trim removed 6 bases at V and 11 bases at J, leaving 10 bases unmatched. This CDR3 comprises 13 residues. This sample is part of a study of blood T cells in healthy people across ages. General observations from the study: Older age coincided with a roughly linear decline in TCR beta diversity per million T cells.

A J-beta primer mix and a sample-barcoded 5' primer were used in a second PCR of about 7 to 12 cycles. TCRdb processed the 5' RACE reads anew with MiXCR; each CDR3 protein has one entry. The profile shows hundreds of thousands of distinct CDR3 sequences, roughly 30% of them singletons. The TCR originated in a woman older than 75 in good health. V and J are TRBV20-1 and TRBJ2-5; 12 bases are a match to TRBD2. Material for sequencing was blood. CDR3 amino acids: CSARGTSGQEQYF. CDR3 DNA: TGCAGTGCGCGAGGGACTAGCGGGCAGGAGCAGTACTTC.